This TCR beta chain emerged from a study of T cells after yellow fever vaccination. General study findings and limits: Clones from primary vaccination mostly reappeared after the booster (96% CD4, around 90% CD8). Abundant contaminating clonotypes from the bulk population could appear in FACS-sorted repertoires.

Trimming pared 1 base from V and 1 base from J, leaving 29 bases between. This CDR3 is 21 amino acids long. Germline V gives CDR1 SGHDT, CDR2 YYEEEE. This clonotype was recorded many times. The antigen remains undetermined. A single record per CDR3 protein comes from TCRdb applying MiXCR to the 5' RACE reads. Among 250,000 to 400,000 distinct CDR3 sequences listed, 3.5% to 4.5% were seen once. The sequence came from a young man who received the YFV17D yellow fever vaccine. This rearrangement joins TRBV5-6 to TRBJ1-1; D not certain. The sample was PBMCs, taken 15 days after the yellow fever booster vaccination. The CDR3 DNA sequence: TGTGCCAGCAGCTTGATTGACATTTGGCAGGAAGACTACGGAAAGAACACTGAAGCTTTCTTT. It yields the protein CASSLIDIWQEDYGKNTEAFF.